A selection of T cell receptor beta chains follows, all from one sample in a study of T cell changes during pregnancy in multiple sclerosis. Profiling relied on immunoSEQ multiplex PCR, and the TCRdb table lists in-frame clones only, not all of them. There are approximately 59,000 clones in the sample; around 91% occur only once, and less than 1.5% lies in the top ten. The source was peripheral blood, collected in the third trimester of pregnancy. Receptors were obtained from a female donor in good health, enrolled as a control in a pregnancy study. Each CDR3 is given with its conserved first and last residue. D genes are given only for firm matches. Rows may omit the clone size; those that give it use once, few, many or a size class.

>TRBD2|TRBJ2-3|TRBV11-3|.
TGTGCCAGCAGCTCTGGACTAGGGGGCACAGATACGCAGTATTTT
CASSSGLGGTDTQYF
>.|TRBJ2-7|TRBV10-3|.
TGTGCCATCAGTGAATACTACGAGCAGTACTTC
CAISEYYEQYF
>TRBD2|TRBJ2-1|TRBV5-4|.
TGTGCCAGCAGCTCGGGGACTACTCCTGGAAGGGATGAGCAGTTCTTC
CASSSGTTPGRDEQFF
>TRBD1|TRBJ1-5|TRBV6-5|.
TGTGCCAGCAGCCCGGACAGGGGCTACAATCAGCCCCAGCATTTT
CASSPDRGYNQPQHF
>.|TRBJ1-2|TRBV18|.
TGTGCCAGCTCACCATCAGGGAACTCCTATGGCTACACCTTC
CASSPSGNSYGYTF
>TRBD1|TRBJ1-2|TRBV29-1|.
TGCAGCGTTAGGGACAGGGGGCGCCTTGATGGCTACACCTTC
CSVRDRGRLDGYTF
>.|TRBJ2-7|TRBV6-1|.
TGTGCCAGCAGTGATGGGCCGGGGAGGGAGCAGTACTTC
CASSDGPGREQYF
>TRBD1|TRBJ2-7|TRBV20-1|.
TGCAGTGCCCAGGGGGCCTACGAGCAGTACTTC
CSAQGAYEQYF
>.|TRBJ2-1|TRBV6-1|.
TGTGCCAGCAGTGAACCAGTGGCCTCCTACAATGAGCAGTTCTTC
CASSEPVASYNEQFF
>.|TRBJ2-1|TRBV29-1|.
TGCAGCGTTCGGGGGTCCACCTACAATGAGCAGTTCTTC
CSVRGSTYNEQFF
>.|TRBJ1-6|TRBV7-9|.
TGTGCCAGCAGCCGGACGGGAGGGAAGAATTCACCCCTCCACTTT
CASSRTGGKNSPLHF
>TRBD1|TRBJ1-2|TRBV4-3|.
TGCGCCAGCAGCCAAGATCCGGGGACAGTCATATCCTCACGGAACTATGGCTACACCTTC
CASSQDPGTVISSRNYGYTF
>TRBD2|TRBJ2-7|TRBV9|.
TGTGCCAGCAGCGTCGGGCTAGCGGTCGACGAGCAGTACTTC
CASSVGLAVDEQYF
>TRBD1|TRBJ2-7|TRBV7-9|once
TGTGCCAGCAGCCCGGACAGGGTATCCTACGAGCAGTACTTC
CASSPDRVSYEQYF
>TRBD1|TRBJ2-7|TRBV6-5|.
TGTGCCAGCGGAAGACAGGGCTCCTACGAGCAGTACTTC
CASGRQGSYEQYF
>.|TRBJ1-2|TRBV7-9|.
TGTGCCAGCAGCTTAGGTTTAATCGGGAGAGGTGCGGTCGGCTACACCTTC
CASSLGLIGRGAVGYTF
>.|TRBJ1-2|TRBV19|.
TGTGCCAGTAGTTTACATCCCGGACAGACCGCTAACTATGGCTACACCTTC
CASSLHPGQTANYGYTF
>.|TRBJ2-3|TRBV20-1|.
TGCAGTTGTGCGCGCACAGATACGCAGTATTTT
CSCARTDTQYF
>.|TRBJ1-1|TRBV19|.
TGTGCCAGTAGGGGGTGGGACAAATGGACTGAAGCTTTCTTT
CASRGWDKWTEAFF
>.|TRBJ1-4|TRBV15|.
TGTGCCACCAGCAGAGATGCAGGGGCAAGTGAAAAACTGTTTTTT
CATSRDAGASEKLFF
>TRBD2|TRBJ2-5|TRBV7-2|.
TGTGCCAGCAGCTTCCTAGCGGAAGAGACCCAGTACTTC
CASSFLAEETQYF
>.|TRBJ2-7|TRBV18|.
TGTGCCAGCTCACCCCCACAGACCCTTTACGAGCAGTACTTC
CASSPPQTLYEQYF
>TRBD1|TRBJ1-1|TRBV19|.
TGTGCCAGCACAGACAGGGCGGGTACTGAAGCTTTCTTT
CASTDRAGTEAFF
>.|TRBJ1-5|TRBV6-1|.
TGTGCCAGCAGTGAAGCGGGGACTCGGAATCAGCCCCAGCATTTT
CASSEAGTRNQPQHF
>TRBD1|TRBJ2-7|TRBV28|.
TGTGCCAGCAGTTTGGGACAGGGTGGCTACGAGCAGTACTTC
CASSLGQGGYEQYF
>.|TRBJ1-5|TRBV5-8|once
TGTGCCAGCAGCTTGGCCCTACTGGCAGGGCAAAGCAATCAGCCCCAGCATTTT
CASSLALLAGQSNQPQHF
>.|TRBJ2-3|TRBV7-3|.
TGTGCCAGCAACGCTAGCCCCTCAGCTACGCAGTATTTT
CASNASPSATQYF
>TRBD2|TRBJ2-1|TRBV13|.
TGTGCCAGCAGCGCTGTATGGTCTAGCGGGGGGGAATACAATGAGCAGTTCTTC
CASSAVWSSGGEYNEQFF
>TRBD1|TRBJ1-1|TRBV6-5|.
TGTGCCAGCAGGAAGGCGGACAGGGTTATCACTGAAGCTTTCTTT
CASRKADRVITEAFF
>.|TRBJ1-5|TRBV5-1|.
TGCGCCAGCAGCTTGGGGTCCGGGGTAGAACAGCCCCAGCATTTT
CASSLGSGVEQPQHF
>.|TRBJ1-1|TRBV19|.
TGTGCCAGTAAAGGCAGGGACACTGAAGCTTTCTTT
CASKGRDTEAFF
>TRBD1|TRBJ1-2|TRBV6-6|.
TGTGCCAGCAGTGCAGGGGACAGCGATTTCTATGGCTACACCTTC
CASSAGDSDFYGYTF
>.|TRBJ1-1|TRBV7-2|once
TGTGCCAGCAGCCCTAGGGGCAGGAACACTGAAGCTTTCTTT
CASSPRGRNTEAFF
>.|TRBJ1-6|TRBV19|.
TGTGCCAGTACCCGGGGGGATTCACCCCTCCACTTT
CASTRGDSPLHF
>TRBD2|TRBJ2-3|TRBV7-9|once
TGTGCCAGCAAGCGGGGCGTTACAGATACGCAGTATTTT
CASKRGVTDTQYF
>.|TRBJ1-5|TRBV29-1|.
TGCAGCGTTCGGGGGGGCAGGAATCAGCCCCAGCATTTT
CSVRGGRNQPQHF
>.|TRBJ1-1|TRBV6-1|.
TGTGCCAGCAGGATGGACACTATGAACACTGAAGCTTTCTTT
CASRMDTMNTEAFF
>TRBD2|TRBJ2-3|TRBV7-2|once
TGTGCCAGCAGCCCTCGACTAGCGGTGCCCACAGATACGCAGTATTTT
CASSPRLAVPTDTQYF
>TRBD2|TRBJ2-1|TRBV7-8|.
TGTGCCAGCAGCTCCTTAGGGACTAGCCCGAAGCAGTTCTTC
CASSSLGTSPKQFF
>TRBD1|TRBJ1-1|TRBV19|.
TGTGCCAGTAGTTGGGACAGGGGAAAGTCTGAAGCTTTCTTT
CASSWDRGKSEAFF
>TRBD2|TRBJ2-1|TRBV9|.
TGTGCCACCGCGGCACTAGCGGTAGGTGAGCAGTTCTTC
CATAALAVGEQFF
>TRBD1|TRBJ1-5|TRBV27|.
TGTGCCAGCAGTTTCGGCAGGGGGGCCAATCAGCCCCAGCATTTT
CASSFGRGANQPQHF
>.|TRBJ1-5|TRBV19|.
TGTGCCAGTAGAGACAGAGGAGATCAGCCCCAGCATTTT
CASRDRGDQPQHF
>.|TRBJ2-1|TRBV28|.
TGTGCCAGCAGTTCCCCCCAGGGCATCGTCAATGAGCAGTTCTTC
CASSSPQGIVNEQFF
>.|TRBJ1-1|TRBV30|.
TGTGCCTGGAGTCCGGACATAACTGAAGCTTTCTTT
CAWSPDITEAFF
>.|TRBJ1-2|TRBV2|once
TGTGCCAGCAACCAAGACAAGTATGGCTACACCTTC
CASNQDKYGYTF